A single sample gave rise to the 27 T cell receptor beta chains below, sequenced in a study of shared clonotypes between healthy human individuals. Using immunoSEQ multiplex PCR, the repertoire was profiled, and TCRdb retains in-frame clones only, with some absent. The data contain 600,000 or so clones, roughly 98% of them singletons. Positive CCR7 selection of CD45RO-negative cells yielded the naive CD8 cells, and terminally differentiated effector memory CD45RA+ cells were excluded. The sequenced sample was naive CD8+ T cells sorted from blood. These receptors were taken from a young man in good health.

The chain employs TRBV7-8 and TRBJ2-1; D uncertain. The CDR3 is made up of 16 amino acids. V shed 1 base and J shed 7 bases, with 17 bases lying between them. CDR1 is SGHVS, CDR2 FQNEAQ, per germline. CDR3 DNA: TGTGCCAGCAGCTTAGGTGGCGGCTATATTACTAATGAGCAGTTCTTC. It encodes CASSLGGGYITNEQFF.

The chain couples TRBV13 to TRBJ1-2, with 9 nucleotides matching TRBD1. The CDR3 spans 15 residues. In germline, CDR1 is PRHDT, CDR2 FYEKMQ (reference sequence). Unmatched junction bases numbered 4, after V lost 5 bases and J lost 0 bases. The chain's CDR3 is CASSQGTGPNYGYTF. The CDR3 DNA reads as TGTGCCAGCAGCCAGGGGACAGGGCCTAACTATGGCTACACCTTC.

V and J are TRBV10-1 and TRBJ2-2, with a weak D call TRBD2 (5 bases). The CDR3 loop spans 15 amino acids. Germline-derived CDR1 and CDR2 are WNHNN and SYGVQD (reference sequence). V lost 3 bases and J lost 5, with 13 bases in between. CDR3 amino acids: CASSDLIRDTGELFF. The CDR3 DNA reads as TGCGCCAGCAGTGACCTTATACGGGATACCGGGGAGCTGTTTTTT.

The rearrangement uses TRBV4-3 and TRBJ1-2; D is possibly TRBD1 (6 bases). There are 15 residues in the CDR3. Looked up from germline, CDR1 is LGHNA and CDR2 is YSLEER. Trimming left V 0 bases short and J 5 bases short, with 13 bases between. CDR3 residues: CASSQERQDGYGYTF. In nucleotides, the CDR3 is TGCGCCAGCAGCCAAGAACGACAGGACGGGTATGGCTACACCTTC.

This clone was seen once. The chain has TRBV28 and TRBJ1-5; no definite D call. Looked up from germline, CDR1 is MDHEN and CDR2 is SYDVKM. Trimming removed 3 bases at V and 4 bases at J, with 16 bases between. CDR3 size: 16 residues. The CDR3 spells CASSLEGPQSNQPQHF. The CDR3 coding sequence is TGTGCCAGCAGTTTGGAAGGCCCCCAGTCGAATCAGCCCCAGCATTTT.

V and J are TRBV2 and TRBJ2-4, with D possibly being TRBD1 (6 bases). The CDR3 has 14 amino acids. Trimming took 7 bases from V and 5 from J, leaving 15 bases between them. In germline, CDR1 is SNHLY, CDR2 FYNNEI. DNA for the CDR3: TGTGCCAGCACCGAAGGGGGTGGCCAAAACATTCAGTACTTC. Translated, it gives CASTEGGGQNIQYF.

The chain couples TRBV27 to TRBJ1-1; D gene unclear. Germline V gene data show CDR1 as MNHEY and CDR2 as SMNVEV (reference sequence). The CDR3 spans 15 residues. Trimming removed 4 bases from V and 0 bases from J, with 12 bases in between. This CDR3 reads CASSSSPILNTEAFF. The DNA of the CDR3 is TGTGCCAGCAGTTCCTCACCCATACTGAACACTGAAGCTTTCTTT.

With respect to this clone: The same CDR3 can be traced to other DNA sequences in this sample. The chain is built from TRBV6-5 and TRBJ2-1, with D unresolved. Trimming cost V 0 bases and J 7 bases, with 7 bases left between them. This CDR3 region has 13 residues. Germline V gene lookup returns CDR1 MNHEY and CDR2 SVGAGI. In nucleotides, the CDR3 is TGTGCCAGCAGTTACTCCCCCCGGAATGAGCAGTTCTTC. Residues: CASSYSPRNEQFF.

This chain connects TRBV28 to TRBJ2-3; 13 bases map to TRBD2. Per the germline V gene, CDR1 is MDHEN and CDR2 is SYDVKM. The length of the CDR3 is 16 residues. With V trimmed by 5 bases and J by 3 bases, 5 bases remained unmatched. The CDR3 protein is CASSKGTSGVTDTQYF. CDR3 DNA sequence: TGTGCCAGCAGTAAGGGGACTAGCGGGGTTACAGATACGCAGTATTTT.

The J gene is TRBJ2-1, the V gene TRBV6-5; D might be TRBD1 or TRBD2, each matching 5 bases. The CDR3 totals 16 residues. The V gene's germline CDR1 is MNHEY and CDR2 SVGAGI. The V and J ends lost 4 bases and 2 bases respectively, with 15 bases between them. The CDR3 is CASSSSVGEAYNEQFF. In DNA form, the CDR3 reads TGTGCCAGCAGTTCCTCTGTGGGGGAAGCCTACAATGAGCAGTTCTTC.

V usage is TRBV6-6 and J usage is TRBJ2-2; D is unclear. Germline V CDR1 and CDR2: MNHNY, SVGAGI (reference sequence). V was clipped by 5 bases and J by 0 bases, with 10 bases between them. The length of the CDR3 is 15 residues. The CDR3 region has the DNA TGTGCCAGCAGTAAGCGTCAGGCGAACACCGGGGAGCTGTTTTTT. Its translation: CASSKRQANTGELFF.

This rearrangement joins TRBV18 to TRBJ1-1; 9 bases are shared with TRBD1. CDR3 length: 14 amino acids. The V and J ends lost 6 bases and 6 bases, in that order; junction bases with no gene match: 8. CDR1 and CDR2 (germline): KGHSH, LQKENI. The CDR3 bases are TGTGCCAGCTCTCCCGGGACAGGGCCCCCTGAAGCTTTCTTT. As protein: CASSPGTGPPEAFF. The full variable domain, rest sourced from reference TRBV18 and TRBJ1-1, is NAGVMQNPRHLVRRRGQEARLRCSPMKGHSHVYWYRQLPEEGLKFMVYLQKENIIDESGMPKERFSAEFPKEGPSILRIQQVVRGDSAAYFCASSPGTGPPEAFFGQGTRLTVV.

The rearrangement joins TRBV28 to TRBJ2-3, with 8 positions matching TRBD1. Looked up from germline, CDR1 is MDHEN and CDR2 is SYDVKM. V was clipped by 3 bases and J by 6 bases; unmatched bases: 8. The CDR3 spans 15 residues. The CDR3 loop reads CASSLPGGLEDTQYF. CDR3 in DNA: TGTGCCAGCAGTTTGCCAGGGGGCTTAGAGGATACGCAGTATTTT.

The CDR3 here is CASRASATNTGELFF. DNA of the CDR3: TGTGCCAGCAGGGCTAGCGCAACGAACACCGGGGAGCTGTTTTTT. J is TRBJ2-2 and V is TRBV7-9; weak D call: TRBD2 (6 bases). The ends were cut back, 6 bases at V and 0 bases at J, with 11 bases in the middle. This CDR3 contains 15 residues. Per germline, CDR1 SEHNR and CDR2 FQNEAQ (reference sequence).

This rearrangement joins TRBV29-1 to TRBJ2-7, with TRBD1 matching 9 bases. Losses at the gene ends were 7 bases for V and 4 bases for J; bases not matched to a gene: 17. This CDR3 contains 16 residues. Germline V gene lookup returns CDR1 SQVTM and CDR2 ANQGSEA. Here the CDR3 reads CSGQVKSDRGDYEQYF. In nucleotides, the CDR3 is TGCAGCGGACAAGTGAAGTCAGACAGGGGGGATTACGAGCAGTACTTC.

The rearrangement uses TRBV9 and TRBJ1-2; 7 nucleotides align to TRBD1. The junction had 9 bases not matched to a gene; V was cut back by 2 bases and J by 8 bases. The CDR3 has 14 amino acids. Germline CDR1 is SGDLS and CDR2 is YYNGEE. The chain's CDR3 is CASSVSGTVEGYTF. CDR3 DNA sequence: TGTGCCAGCAGCGTGAGCGGGACAGTTGAAGGCTACACCTTC.

This clone was seen just once. The rearrangement uses TRBV15 and TRBJ2-7; no reliable D call. The CDR3 runs 13 residues. The V gene's germline CDR1 is LNHNV and CDR2 YYDKDF (reference sequence). Between the trimmed V and J ends, which lost 3 bases and 6 bases, there was a span of 12 bases. This chain's CDR3 is CATSSSYSGEQYF. The CDR3 DNA reads TGTGCCACCAGCAGCTCATACTCGGGCGAGCAGTACTTC.

The chain couples TRBV11-1 to TRBJ2-2, with 7 positions matching TRBD2. J gave up 5 bases and V 7 bases, and 7 bases lay outside the gene matches. Germline V gives CDR1 SGHAT, CDR2 FQDESV (reference sequence). The CDR3 contains 14 residues. The chain's CDR3 is CASNGGRSTGELFF. CDR3 DNA sequence: TGTGCCAGCAATGGCGGGAGAAGTACCGGGGAGCTGTTTTTT.

The chain employs TRBV5-1 and TRBJ2-7, with a tentative D call TRBD2 (5 bases). CDR1 and CDR2 (germline): SGHRS, YFSETQ. Trimming stripped 0 bases from V and 7 bases from J, with 14 bases between. The CDR3 totals 14 residues. The DNA of the CDR3 is TGCGCCAGCAGCTTGGCCGGGGAATCGAGAGAGCAGTACTTC. This gives the protein CASSLAGESREQYF.

This chain uses TRBV25-1 with TRBJ2-7, with D tentatively TRBD1 or TRBD2 (7 bases each). The V end lost 5 bases, the J end lost 1 base, and 18 bases lay between the germline ends. The CDR3 consists of 16 residues. CDR1 and CDR2 from the germline V gene are MGHDK and SYGVNS. CDR3 nucleotides: TGTGCCAGCAGTCCCCGGGGGAGGGACAGATCCTACGAGCAGTACTTC. Its protein product is CASSPRGRDRSYEQYF.

This rearrangement joins TRBV11-2 to TRBJ2-5; 8 bases are a match to TRBD2. The V gene's germline CDR1 is SGHAT and CDR2 FQNNGV. The trim removed 5 bases at V and 4 bases at J, leaving 6 bases unmatched. The CDR3 is made up of 14 amino acids. CDR3 sequence (DNA): TGTGCCAGCAGCCCGAGCGGGAGCCGAGAGACCCAGTACTTC. This sequence encodes CASSPSGSRETQYF.

This clone has only one observation. The rearrangement links TRBV10-2 to TRBJ1-1; D not certain. The germline V gene encodes CDR1 WSHSY and CDR2 SAAADI. The V end lost 9 bases, the J end lost 9 bases, and 8 bases lay between the germline ends. CDR3 length equals 9 residues. The CDR3 sequence is CARKKQAFF. As DNA, the CDR3 is TGCGCCAGAAAGAAGCAAGCTTTCTTT.

The gene calls are TRBV2 and TRBJ1-2, with 7 nucleotides matching TRBD1. Germline values: CDR1 SNHLY, CDR2 FYNNEI. CDR3 length: 13 residues. The trim removed 4 bases at V and 7 bases at J, leaving 6 bases unmatched. The CDR3 DNA is TGTGCCAGCAGTGCCTCACAGGGGTTTGGCTACACCTTC. This encodes CASSASQGFGYTF.

This rearrangement joins TRBV11-3 to TRBJ2-2, with D tentatively TRBD2 (5 bases). Germline V gene lookup returns CDR1 SGHNT and CDR2 YENEEA. The CDR3 length is 15 residues. Trimming removed 6 bases at V and 3 bases at J, with 14 bases between. Here the CDR3 reads CASSYRTGDTGELFF. In nucleotides, the CDR3 is TGTGCCAGCAGTTATCGGACTGGAGACACCGGGGAGCTGTTTTTT.

CDR3 protein: CASSPLVVGRMAANYGYTF. The DNA for the CDR3 is TGCGCCAGCAGCCCCCTTGTTGTGGGACGTATGGCAGCTAACTATGGCTACACCTTC. The chain carries TRBV4-1 and TRBJ1-2; maybe TRBD1 (5 bases). From germline, CDR1 is MGHRA and CDR2 YSYEKL. This CDR3 contains 19 residues. Trimming cost V 4 bases and J 0 bases, with 24 bases left between them.

The chain employs TRBV19 and TRBJ1-1; 7 bases agree with TRBD1. Germline V gives CDR1 LNHDA, CDR2 SQIVND (reference sequence). V lost 8 bases, J lost 1 base, and 4 bases stayed unmatched. CDR3 length: 13 residues. The CDR3 sequence: CASLGQENTEAFF. CDR3 bases: TGTGCCAGTTTAGGACAGGAGAACACTGAAGCTTTCTTT.

On this clone: This CDR3 is also generated by other DNA sequences in the sample. The genes are TRBV19 and TRBJ2-7, with a tentative D call TRBD2 (5 bases). CDR1 LNHDA and CDR2 SQIVND come from the germline V gene (reference sequence). V lost 6 bases and J 4 bases, leaving 7 bases between the germline ends. There are 11 residues in the CDR3. The CDR3 loop reads CASSGGYEQYF. The CDR3 DNA reads TGTGCCAGTAGCGGCGGGTACGAGCAGTACTTC.